The rows below give T cell receptor beta chains drawn from one sample of a study of blood T cell repertoires in COVID-19. Sequencing used immunoSEQ multiplex PCR; TCRdb keeps in-frame clones, though not all of them. The sample has 250,000 or so clones, approximately 86% seen once; the top ten hold about 2.1%. The source material was peripheral blood. The receptor source for this set is a man in his thirties or forties with active or convalescent COVID-19. CDR3s leave out the opening cysteine and the closing phenylalanine or tryptophan. The order of the fields is CDR3 protein, V gene.

CDR3aa: ASSPGGFTNEKLF
v_gene: TRBV4-1

CDR3aa: ASSLVGTSDGTQY
v_gene: TRBV7-6

CDR3aa: ASSQEDRSG
v_gene: TRBV4-1

CDR3aa: ASSPTGISYNEQF
v_gene: TRBV10-2

CDR3aa: ASSLVQGSEQY
v_gene: TRBV5-6

CDR3aa: ASSAGVRSSGNTIY
v_gene: TRBV6-6

CDR3aa: ASSAGGTTNTEAF
v_gene: TRBV9

CDR3aa: SVQPGQANTGELF
v_gene: TRBV29-1

CDR3aa: ASSLGGATGETQY
v_gene: TRBV7-9

CDR3aa: ASSLVGGSGNTIY
v_gene: TRBV5-1

CDR3aa: ASSYSTGSRSPLH
v_gene: TRBV6-5

CDR3aa: ASSYGGFSYEQY
v_gene: TRBV6-5

CDR3aa: ASSPYSSGQNTGELF
v_gene: TRBV9

CDR3aa: ASSERATNEKLF
v_gene: TRBV7-9

CDR3aa: ASSEPEGEQF
v_gene: TRBV10-2

CDR3aa: ASSLDREGNQPQH
v_gene: TRBV19

CDR3aa: ASSLTRQFTQPQH
v_gene: TRBV27

CDR3aa: ASSIEYRDNEQF
v_gene: TRBV19

CDR3aa: ASSYRGGFALH
v_gene: TRBV6-2/TRBV6-3

CDR3aa: ASSVASGGTMETQY
v_gene: TRBV9

CDR3aa: ASSIIQGSTDTQY
v_gene: TRBV19

CDR3aa: ASSLRQTTNEKLF
v_gene: TRBV3-1/TRBV3-2

CDR3aa: ASMGAGVTDTQY
v_gene: TRBV5-6